What follows are 29 T cell receptor beta chains derived from one specimen sequenced in a study of shared clonotypes between healthy human individuals. Repertoires were generated with immunoSEQ multiplex PCR, while TCRdb's copy carries only in-frame clones and drops some. The data show fewer than 1.6 million clones, about 98.5% seen once. The sample comprised naive CD4+ T cells sorted from blood. Regarding subset: CD45RA+ positively selected. These TCRs come from a man aged 25-45 years in good health.

This chain joins TRBV30 and TRBJ2-7; 7 bases line up with TRBD2. CDR1 and CDR2 from the germline V gene are GTSNPN and SVGIG (reference sequence). The CDR3 contains 16 residues. The J segment lost 0 bases and the V segment lost 5 bases, leaving 13 bases of the junction unmatched. The CDR3 spells CAWSRRRGGGSYEQYF. CDR3 bases: TGTGCCTGGTCCCGTAGGAGAGGCGGGGGCTCCTACGAGCAGTACTTC.

The chain carries TRBV5-1 and TRBJ2-4; 9 bases map to TRBD1. V shed 4 bases and J 6 bases; nucleotides not matched to a gene: 11. CDR1 SGHRS and CDR2 YFSETQ come from the germline V gene. This CDR3 contains 16 residues. The CDR3 DNA sequence: TGCGCCAGCAGCCCCGACACAGGGGGCGGAGGAAACATTCAGTACTTC. This codes for CASSPDTGGGGNIQYF. The full variable domain, completed using reference TRBV5-1 and TRBJ2-4, is KAGVTQTPRYLIKTRGQQVTLSCSPISGHRSVSWYQQTPGQGLQFLFEYFSETQRNKGNFPGRFSGRQFSNSRSEMNVSTLELGDSALYLCASSPDTGGGGNIQYFGAGTRLSVL.

Note on this clone: This specimen includes other DNA sequences encoding the same CDR3. The J gene is TRBJ2-3, the V gene TRBV30; D remains ambiguous. Germline assignment: CDR1 GTSNPN and CDR2 SVGIG (reference sequence). CDR3 length equals 13 residues. With 0 bases removed from V and 0 bases from J, the gap between germline ends came to 4 bases. Here the CDR3 reads CAWSVGSTDTQYF. As DNA, the CDR3 is TGTGCCTGGAGTGTAGGGAGCACAGATACGCAGTATTTT.

The rearrangement joins TRBV7-9 to TRBJ2-1; 12 positions agree with TRBD2. V dropped 1 base and J dropped 8; count of bases not matched to a gene: 6. There are 16 residues in the CDR3. Germline-derived CDR1 and CDR2 are SEHNR and FQNEAQ (reference sequence). CDR3 protein: CASSLDSSGRAYEQFF. The DNA for the CDR3 is TGTGCCAGCAGCTTAGATTCTAGCGGGAGGGCCTATGAGCAGTTCTTC.

This chain connects TRBV6-1 to TRBJ1-5, with 7 positions matching TRBD1. This CDR3 contains 14 residues. V lost 7 bases to trimming and J lost 7 bases; unmatched junction nucleotides: 10. Germline V gene data show CDR1 as MNHNS and CDR2 as SASEGT. The CDR3, as DNA: TGTGCCAGCATAGCGGGACAGCGTTCGCAGCCCCAGCATTTT. Amino acids: CASIAGQRSQPQHF.

The rearrangement links TRBV10-1 to TRBJ2-7; 7 nucleotides align to TRBD1. The germline gives CDR1 WNHNN, CDR2 SYGVQD (reference sequence). The CDR3 is 15 residues long. V was clipped by 5 bases and J by 3 bases; unmatched bases: 10. The CDR3 region is CASSKDRVYYYEQYF. CDR3 nucleotides: TGCGCCAGCAGTAAAGACAGGGTATACTACTACGAGCAGTACTTC.

V is TRBV14 and J is TRBJ1-2, with D possibly TRBD1 on 6 matching bases. Germline CDR1 and CDR2: SGHDN and FVKESK. The CDR3 runs to 14 residues. V was clipped by 0 bases and J by 5 bases, with 10 bases between them. The CDR3 here is CASSQDGGGYGYTF. The CDR3 bases are TGTGCCAGCAGCCAAGACGGGGGCGGATATGGCTACACCTTC.

To note about this clone: Other DNA sequences in this specimen translate into the identical CDR3. V is TRBV2 and J is TRBJ1-5; no firm D call. The V and J ends lost 8 bases and 7 bases respectively, with 12 bases between them. Germline V gives CDR1 SNHLY, CDR2 FYNNEI. The CDR3 has 12 amino acids. The CDR3 sequence is CASRPSNQPQHF. The CDR3 DNA sequence: TGTGCCAGCCGACCCTCTAACCAGCCCCAGCATTTT.

The chain recombines TRBV7-9 with TRBJ2-2; 10 bases are shared with TRBD1. The CDR3 extends over 17 amino acids. Germline CDR1 SEHNR, CDR2 FQNEAQ (reference sequence). The V segment lost 5 bases and the J segment 4 bases; nucleotides outside the gene matches: 10. The CDR3 bases are TGTGCCAGCAGCACCCGGACAGGGGGGATGTTCACCGGGGAGCTGTTTTTT. This sequence encodes CASSTRTGGMFTGELFF.

The rearrangement joins TRBV29-1 to TRBJ2-1; D might be TRBD2 (5 bases). Per germline, CDR1 SQVTM and CDR2 ANQGSEA. V lost 3 bases, J lost 12 bases, and 6 bases lay in between. The CDR3 spans 9 residues. CDR3 nucleotide sequence: TGCAGCGTTGAGGACTTGCAGTTCTTC. Protein sequence: CSVEDLQFF.

The rearrangement links TRBV7-2 to TRBJ2-1, with 8 positions matching TRBD2. Trimming at V came to 6 bases and at J to 2 bases, leaving 15 bases not matched to a gene. This CDR3 is 18 amino acids long. The germline V gene encodes CDR1 SGHTA and CDR2 FQGNSA. In DNA form, the CDR3 reads TGTGCCAGCAGTTTGGGCGCGGGAGGCGTTGGCCCCTACAATGAGCAGTTCTTC. It codes for CASSLGAGGVGPYNEQFF.

This clone was recorded once. V and J are TRBV28 and TRBJ2-1; no clear D gene. CDR3 length: 12 amino acids. V dropped 5 bases and J dropped 5 bases, with 7 bases sitting between them. From germline, CDR1 is MDHEN and CDR2 SYDVKM. Here the CDR3 reads CASSPWHNEQFF. CDR3 in DNA: TGTGCCAGCAGTCCTTGGCACAATGAGCAGTTCTTC. Supplemented by reference TRBV28 and TRBJ2-1, the full variable domain reads DVKVTQSSRYLVKRTGEKVFLECVQDMDHENMFWYRQDPGLGLRLIYFSYDVKMKEKGDIPEGYSVSREKKERFSLILESASTNQTSMYLCASSPWHNEQFFGPGTRLTVL.

This chain joins TRBV19 and TRBJ1-2; 9 nucleotides line up with TRBD1. The length of the CDR3 is 15 residues. Trimming removed 4 bases from V and 1 base from J; junction bases left unmatched: 4. Germline V gene data show CDR1 as LNHDA and CDR2 as SQIVND (reference sequence). The CDR3 loop reads CASSTDRGVNYGYTF. As DNA, the CDR3 is TGTGCCAGTAGTACGGACAGGGGCGTTAACTATGGCTACACCTTC.

The DNA for the CDR3 is TGTGCCAGCAGCTTAGGTGCCGGCAAAACCTACAATGAGCAGTTCTTC. Translation gives CASSLGAGKTYNEQFF. This chain links TRBV7-9 with TRBJ2-1; no definite D call. This CDR3 spans 16 amino acids. V was clipped by 1 base and J by 2 bases, with 12 bases between them. Germline CDR1 SEHNR, CDR2 FQNEAQ (reference sequence). The whole variable domain, filled in from reference TRBV7-9 and TRBJ2-1, reads DTGVSQNPRHKITKRGQNVTFRCDPISEHNRLYWYRQTLGQGPEFLTYFQNEAQLEKSRLLSDRFSAERPKGSFSTLEIQRTEQGDSAMYLCASSLGAGKTYNEQFFGPGTRLTVL.

The chain joins TRBV5-1 to TRBJ2-1, with 10 bases lining up with TRBD2. Looked up from germline, CDR1 is SGHRS and CDR2 is YFSETQ. This CDR3 contains 19 residues. J lost 0 bases, V lost 3 bases, and 12 bases had no gene match. The CDR3 sequence: CASSSLAGASTDSYNEQFF. The CDR3 nucleotides read TGCGCCAGCAGCTCGCTAGCGGGAGCCTCCACGGACTCCTACAATGAGCAGTTCTTC.

CDR3 DNA sequence: TGTGCCAGCAGCCTTCTGGGTCGTATAGATACGCAGTATTTT. Translation: CASSLLGRIDTQYF. The J gene is TRBJ2-3, the V gene TRBV7-9; unclear D gene. Trimming left V 5 bases short and J 5 bases short, with 14 bases between. Germline V CDR1 and CDR2: SEHNR, FQNEAQ (reference sequence). The CDR3 extends over 14 amino acids.

The genes are TRBV11-2 and TRBJ2-1; 9 nucleotides agree with TRBD2. Germline assignment: CDR1 SGHAT and CDR2 FQNNGV. Trimming at V came to 2 bases and at J to 0 bases, leaving 8 bases not matched to a gene. The CDR3 consists of 18 residues. The CDR3 DNA is TGTGCCAGCAGCTTACACGGCGGGAGGGTGAGCTCCTACAATGAGCAGTTCTTC. This sequence encodes CASSLHGGRVSSYNEQFF.

V and J are TRBV7-9 and TRBJ2-2; tentatively, D is TRBD1 (6 bases). This CDR3 is built from 15 residues. The germline gives CDR1 SEHNR, CDR2 FQNEAQ (reference sequence). With 3 bases removed from V and 7 bases from J, the gap between germline ends came to 15 bases. The CDR3 sequence: CASSLVQGSSGELFF. CDR3 DNA sequence: TGTGCCAGCAGCTTGGTACAGGGCTCCAGCGGGGAGCTGTTTTTT. The entire variable domain, with the rest obtained from reference TRBV7-9 and TRBJ2-2, is as follows: DTGVSQNPRHKITKRGQNVTFRCDPISEHNRLYWYRQTLGQGPEFLTYFQNEAQLEKSRLLSDRFSAERPKGSFSTLEIQRTEQGDSAMYLCASSLVQGSSGELFFGEGSRLTVL.

This rearrangement joins TRBV30 to TRBJ2-7; D perhaps matches TRBD1 (6 bases). This CDR3 contains 17 residues. The germline V and J ends were trimmed by 1 base and 0 bases, with 19 bases remaining between them. Germline-derived CDR1 and CDR2 are GTSNPN and SVGIG (reference sequence). This chain's CDR3 is CAWSGRGTGTFSYEQYF. DNA for the CDR3: TGTGCCTGGAGTGGGCGAGGGACCGGGACATTCTCCTACGAGCAGTACTTC.

V gene TRBV5-1 combines with J gene TRBJ2-2; 7 bases map to TRBD2. J was trimmed by 8 bases and V by 0 bases; bases with no gene match: 7. The germline CDR1 and CDR2 sequences are SGHRS and YFSETQ. There are 15 residues in the CDR3. Written as DNA, the CDR3 is TGCGCCAGCAGCTTGGAGGGCGGGAGAGTAGGGGAGCTGTTTTTT. It specifies CASSLEGGRVGELFF.

This chain uses TRBV9 with TRBJ2-1; 8 bases align to TRBD2. The junction had 8 bases not matched to a gene; V was cut back by 6 bases and J by 6 bases. The CDR3 extends over 14 amino acids. CDR1 and CDR2 from the germline V gene are SGDLS and YYNGEE. This CDR3 reads CASTPGLGVNEQFF. The CDR3 coding sequence is TGTGCCAGCACCCCGGGACTAGGGGTCAATGAGCAGTTCTTC.

V usage is TRBV10-3 and J usage is TRBJ1-4, with TRBD1 matching over 7 bases. V gave up 5 bases and J gave up 7 bases; unmatched junction bases: 7. Germline CDR1 ENHRY, CDR2 SYGVKD. This CDR3 contains 14 residues. CDR3 region: CAISPDRVAEKLFF. DNA for the CDR3: TGTGCCATCAGTCCCGACAGGGTCGCTGAAAAACTGTTTTTT.

About this clone itself: This specimen includes other DNA sequences encoding the same CDR3. The gene calls are TRBV18 and TRBJ2-5, with D perhaps matching TRBD1 or TRBD2 (5 bases each). V dropped 1 base and J dropped 3 bases, with 6 bases sitting between them. Germline lookup yields CDR1 KGHSH and CDR2 LQKENI. This CDR3 spans 13 amino acids. CDR3 region: CASSPLGEETQYF. CDR3 DNA sequence: TGTGCCAGCTCACCACTGGGGGAAGAGACCCAGTACTTC.

The rearrangement joins TRBV9 to TRBJ1-1, with D unresolved. Trimming removed 1 base from V and 0 bases from J, with 10 bases in between. Germline-derived CDR1 and CDR2 are SGDLS and YYNGEE. The CDR3 length is 15 residues. This CDR3 is CASSVTSSMNTEAFF. Written as DNA, the CDR3 is TGTGCCAGCAGCGTAACGAGTAGCATGAACACTGAAGCTTTCTTT.

The V call is TRBV5-1, the J call TRBJ2-1; possible D gene TRBD2, 5 bases. CDR1 is SGHRS and CDR2 is YFSETQ in the germline V gene. There are 13 residues in the CDR3. V lost 2 bases, J lost 4 bases, and 7 bases lay in between. The CDR3 is CASSFAGYNEQFF. The CDR3, as DNA: TGCGCCAGCAGCTTCGCGGGTTACAATGAGCAGTTCTTC.

The genes are TRBV30 and TRBJ2-5, with 7 bases lining up with TRBD2. In germline, CDR1 is GTSNPN, CDR2 SVGIG (reference sequence). V gave up 4 bases and J gave up 3 bases; unmatched junction bases: 5. The CDR3 consists of 13 residues. CDR3 nucleotides: TGTGCCTGGAAGTCTAGCGGAGAAGAGACCCAGTACTTC. This translates into CAWKSSGEETQYF.

The chain employs TRBV21-1 and TRBJ2-1; TRBD2 is the table's D call and was not checked against the DNA. TRBV21-1 is flagged as a pseudogene. The CDR3 spans 15 residues. The CDR3 is CASSTLASSYNEQFF. CDR3 nucleotide sequence: TGTGCCAGCAGCACCCTAGCTAGCTCCTACAATGAGCAGTTCTTC.

The rearrangement links TRBV4-3 to TRBJ2-2, with 7 bases fitting TRBD1. Germline CDR1 reads LGHNA; CDR2 reads YSLEER. V dropped 2 bases and J dropped 4; count of bases not matched to a gene: 10. CDR3 length equals 17 residues. CDR3 loop: CASSQLITGDGTGELFF. In DNA form, the CDR3 reads TGCGCCAGCAGCCAATTGATAACAGGGGATGGCACCGGGGAGCTGTTTTTT.

This rearrangement joins TRBV29-1 to TRBJ2-5; D possibly corresponds to TRBD1 (5 bases). Trimming stripped 4 bases from V and 4 bases from J, with 10 bases between. The V gene's germline CDR1 is SQVTM and CDR2 ANQGSEA. This CDR3 spans 12 amino acids. This chain's CDR3 is CSVGQTPETQYF. The CDR3 coding sequence is TGCAGCGTTGGACAGACCCCAGAGACCCAGTACTTC. The entire variable domain, with the rest obtained from reference TRBV29-1 and TRBJ2-5, is as follows: SAVISQKPSRDICQRGTSLTIQCQVDSQVTMMFWYRQQPGQSLTLIATANQGSEATYESGFVIDKFPISRPNLTFSTLTVSNMSPEDSSIYLCSVGQTPETQYFGPGTRLLVL.